This T cell receptor (beta chain) stems from a study of cytomegalovirus exposure and HLA in healthy donors. Overall study results and limits: TCR beta sequences reportedly predicted most subjects' HLA-A and HLA-B alleles accurately.

Turning to this clone: Its antigen is unknown.

The PCR used 60 Vbeta and 13 Jbeta primers. Clones were sequenced by immunoSEQ multiplex PCR, and TCRdb holds only the in-frame ones, with some missing. The sample yields approximately 90,000 clones, more than 60% seen once. The ends lost 3 bases at V and 4 bases at J; junction bases unmatched: 9. There are 15 residues in the CDR3. CDR1 and CDR2 from the germline V gene are SGDLS and YYNGEE. J is TRBJ1-2 and V is TRBV9; 7 nucleotides align to TRBD1. This receptor was taken from a boy younger than 18 in good health and CMV-seronegative. The specimen was PBMCs. The CDR3 spells CASSARQGTPYGYTF. CDR3 nucleotide sequence: TGTGCCAGCAGCGCCAGACAGGGTACGCCCTATGGCTACACCTTC.